A single sample gave rise to the 10 T cell receptor beta chains below, sequenced in a study of shared clonotypes between healthy human individuals. Here immunoSEQ multiplex PCR was the method, and the copy in TCRdb shows in-frame clones only, minus some. The repertoire includes about 680,000 clones, about three quarters of them detected once, and around 1.8% sits in the top ten. Sample: memory CD4+ T cells sorted from blood. Subset in this sample: CD45RA-negative fraction. All receptors come from a woman aged 25 to 39 in good health.

The V and J genes are TRBV5-1 and TRBJ2-3, with 7 bases matching TRBD1. V dropped 3 bases and J dropped 1; count of bases not matched to a gene: 8. Germline V gene sequence: CDR1 SGHRS, CDR2 YFSETQ. This CDR3 region has 16 residues. CDR3 nucleotide sequence: TGCGCCAGCAGCTCCAGGGGGAACATCGGCACAGATACGCAGTATTTT. Residues: CASSSRGNIGTDTQYF.

To note about this clone: Other DNA sequences within the sample encode an identical CDR3. This chain links TRBV6-5 with TRBJ1-5; D remains unclear. From germline, CDR1 is MNHEY and CDR2 SVGAGI. There are 14 residues in the CDR3. Trimming stripped 6 bases from V and 5 bases from J, with 14 bases between. The CDR3, as DNA: TGTGCCAGCAGCCGAGACCGGGAGTATCAGCCCCAGCATTTT. This gives the protein CASSRDREYQPQHF.

The chain is built from TRBV6-1 and TRBJ2-5; D possibly matches TRBD1 or TRBD2 (5 bases each). Trimming left V 7 bases short and J 2 bases short, with 11 bases between. This CDR3 has 13 amino acids. Germline CDR1 is MNHNS and CDR2 is SASEGT. CDR3 coding DNA: TGTGCCAGCATGGGGGACGGTCAAGAGACCCAGTACTTC. It is translated as CASMGDGQETQYF.

J is TRBJ2-2 and V is TRBV30, with no clear D. V lost 6 bases, J lost 4 bases, and 15 bases lay in between. This CDR3 is built from 14 residues. In germline, CDR1 is GTSNPN, CDR2 SVGIG (reference sequence). The CDR3 protein is CACSTLDVTGELFF. The DNA for the CDR3 is TGTGCCTGTTCCACGTTGGATGTCACCGGGGAGCTGTTTTTT. The full variable domain, in which reference TRBV30 and TRBJ2-2 provide the parts outside the CDR3, is SQTIHQWPATLVQPVGSPLSLECTVEGTSNPNLYWYRQAAGRGLQLLFYSVGIGQISSEVPQNLSASRPQDRQFILSSKKLLLSDSGFYLCACSTLDVTGELFFGEGSRLTVL.

The genes are TRBV28 and TRBJ1-1, with D maybe TRBD1 (5 bases). The CDR3 length is 14 residues. Trimming took off 4 bases at V and 4 bases at J, with 13 bases between the two ends. In germline, CDR1 is MDHEN, CDR2 SYDVKM. In DNA form, the CDR3 reads TGTGCCAGCAGTTCAAGGGGTGAGAGCACTGAAGCTTTCTTT. This sequence encodes CASSSRGESTEAFF.

CDR3 residues: CASTHGTGVDEQFF. The CDR3 bases are TGTGCCAGCACCCACGGGACAGGGGTGGATGAGCAGTTCTTC. V gene TRBV2 combines with J gene TRBJ2-1; 10 bases map to TRBD1. The CDR3 loop spans 14 amino acids. The V and J ends lost 7 bases and 8 bases, in that order; junction bases with no gene match: 8. CDR1 is SNHLY and CDR2 is FYNNEI in the germline V gene. The full variable domain, rest sourced from reference TRBV2 and TRBJ2-1, is EPEVTQTPSHQVTQMGQEVILRCVPISNHLYFYWYRQILGQKVEFLVSFYNNEISEKSEIFDDQFSVERPDGSNFTLKIRSTKLEDSAMYFCASTHGTGVDEQFFGPGTRLTVL.

The V call is TRBV7-9, the J call TRBJ2-7; 8 bases agree with TRBD1. The V segment lost 4 bases and the J segment 2 bases; nucleotides outside the gene matches: 1. Looked up from germline, CDR1 is SEHNR and CDR2 is FQNEAQ (reference sequence). This CDR3 is 13 amino acids long. The CDR3 nucleotides read TGTGCCAGCAGCTCGACAGGGGCCTACGAGCAGTACTTC. Translation gives CASSSTGAYEQYF.

This clone was recorded a few times. This rearrangement joins TRBV6-5 to TRBJ2-5, with D perhaps matching TRBD2 (5 bases). The germline V and J ends were trimmed by 6 bases and 4 bases, with 18 bases remaining between them. Germline V gene data show CDR1 as MNHEY and CDR2 as SVGAGI. This CDR3 comprises 15 residues. CDR3 sequence: CASSPRPGLLETQYF. CDR3 nucleotides: TGTGCCAGCAGCCCTAGGCCCGGACTCCTAGAGACCCAGTACTTC.

The chain combines TRBV7-9 with TRBJ2-1, with 10 bases aligning to TRBD2. Germline assignment: CDR1 SEHNR and CDR2 FQNEAQ (reference sequence). This CDR3 comprises 16 residues. The V and J ends lost 6 bases and 5 bases, in that order; junction bases with no gene match: 10. The CDR3 nucleotides are TGTGCCAGCAGGCCTATAGCGGGAGGCGGCCACAATGAGCAGTTCTTC. Protein product: CASRPIAGGGHNEQFF.

The rearrangement joins TRBV5-6 to TRBJ2-5; D possibly matches TRBD1 or TRBD2 (6 bases each). Trimming took 3 bases from V and 7 from J, leaving 22 bases between them. The CDR3 has 16 amino acids. Germline assignment: CDR1 SGHDT and CDR2 YYEEEE. CDR3 sequence reads: CASSSWGAGPGGTQYF. The CDR3 DNA follows: TGTGCCAGCAGCTCATGGGGGGCGGGCCCTGGAGGGACCCAGTACTTC.